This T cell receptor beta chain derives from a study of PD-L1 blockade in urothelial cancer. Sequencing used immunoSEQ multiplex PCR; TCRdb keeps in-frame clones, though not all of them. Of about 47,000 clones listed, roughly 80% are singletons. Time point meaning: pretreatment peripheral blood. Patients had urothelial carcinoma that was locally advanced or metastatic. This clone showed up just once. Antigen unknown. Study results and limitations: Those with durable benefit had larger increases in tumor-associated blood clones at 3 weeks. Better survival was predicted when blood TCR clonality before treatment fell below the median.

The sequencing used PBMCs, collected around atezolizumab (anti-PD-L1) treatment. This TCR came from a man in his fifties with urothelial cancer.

CDR3 nucleotide sequence: TGTGCCAGCAGTGAAGCCAGTTGGAGTAGCGGGAACAATGAGCAGTTCTTC. Translated: CASSEASWSSGNNEQFF. The V and J genes are TRBV6-1 and TRBJ2-1; TRBD2 matches at 8 bases. This CDR3 spans 17 amino acids. The germline CDR1 and CDR2 sequences are MNHNS and SASEGT. V was pared by 0 bases and J by 5 bases, with 9 bases of the junction left unmatched.